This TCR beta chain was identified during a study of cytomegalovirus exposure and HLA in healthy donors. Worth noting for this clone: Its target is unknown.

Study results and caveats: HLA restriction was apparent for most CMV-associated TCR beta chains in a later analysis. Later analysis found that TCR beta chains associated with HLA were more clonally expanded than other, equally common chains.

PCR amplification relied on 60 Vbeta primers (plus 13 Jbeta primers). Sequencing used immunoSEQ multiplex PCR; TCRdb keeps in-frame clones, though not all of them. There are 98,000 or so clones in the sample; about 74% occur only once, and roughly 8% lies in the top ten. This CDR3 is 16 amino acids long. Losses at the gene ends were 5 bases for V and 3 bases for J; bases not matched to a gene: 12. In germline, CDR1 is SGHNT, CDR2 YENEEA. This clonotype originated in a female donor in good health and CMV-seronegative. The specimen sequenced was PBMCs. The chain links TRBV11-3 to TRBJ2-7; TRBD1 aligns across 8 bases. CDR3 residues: CASSPGTGSLHYEQYF. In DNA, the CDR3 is TGTGCCAGCAGCCCCGGGACAGGTTCCCTCCACTACGAGCAGTACTTC.